This T cell receptor (beta chain) was captured by sequencing in a study of radiotherapy plus CTLA-4 blockade in lung cancer. In the study overall: Approximately 18% of patients responded objectively, and roughly 30% achieved disease control. Whole-study findings and limits: Early blood T cell clone dynamics reportedly forecast response best, with interferon-beta. Researchers report tumor-derived TCR clones expanding in blood after radiotherapy plus ipilimumab.

As regards this clone: Its target is unknown.

Produced via immunoSEQ multiplex PCR; TCRdb's table is partial and in-frame only. This sample has some 78,000 clones, with around 87% found just once. The specimen was peripheral blood, collected from a patient treated with radiotherapy plus ipilimumab. This clonotype was obtained from a human donor with non-small cell lung cancer who had stable disease on radiotherapy plus ipilimumab.

CDR3: CSVGTGQAYEQYF. For the CDR3, the DNA is TGCAGCGTTGGGACAGGCCAGGCCTACGAGCAGTACTTC. The chain joins TRBV29-1 to TRBJ2-7; 7 positions match TRBD1. This CDR3 spans 13 amino acids. J lost 2 bases, V lost 4 bases, and 5 bases had no gene match. Germline-derived CDR1 and CDR2 are SQVTM and ANQGSEA.